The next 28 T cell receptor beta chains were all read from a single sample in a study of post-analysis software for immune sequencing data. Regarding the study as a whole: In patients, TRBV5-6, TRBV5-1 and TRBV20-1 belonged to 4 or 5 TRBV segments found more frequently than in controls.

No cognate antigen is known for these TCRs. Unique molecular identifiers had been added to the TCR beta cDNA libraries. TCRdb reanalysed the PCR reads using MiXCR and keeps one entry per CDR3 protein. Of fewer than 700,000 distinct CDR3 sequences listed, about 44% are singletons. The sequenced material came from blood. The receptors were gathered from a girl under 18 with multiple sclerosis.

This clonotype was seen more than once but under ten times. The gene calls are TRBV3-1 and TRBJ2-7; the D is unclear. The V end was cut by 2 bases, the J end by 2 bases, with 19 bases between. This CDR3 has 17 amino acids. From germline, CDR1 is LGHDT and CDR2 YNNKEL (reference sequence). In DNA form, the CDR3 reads TGTGCCAGCAGCCAAAACTGGCCCGGCAGTATAACCTACGAGCAGTACTTC. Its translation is CASSQNWPGSITYEQYF.

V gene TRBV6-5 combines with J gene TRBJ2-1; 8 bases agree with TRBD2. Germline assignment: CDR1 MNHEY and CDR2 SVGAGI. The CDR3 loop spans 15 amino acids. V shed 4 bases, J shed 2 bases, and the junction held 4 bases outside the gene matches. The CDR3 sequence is CASSSGGGPYNEQFF. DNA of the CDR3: TGTGCCAGCAGTTCCGGGGGGGGCCCCTACAATGAGCAGTTCTTC.

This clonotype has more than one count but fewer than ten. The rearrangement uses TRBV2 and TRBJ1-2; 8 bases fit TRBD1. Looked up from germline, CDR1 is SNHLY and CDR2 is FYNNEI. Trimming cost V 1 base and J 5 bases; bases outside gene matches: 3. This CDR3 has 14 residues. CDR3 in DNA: TGTGCCAGCAGTGAAGGAGGACAGGGTTATGGCTACACCTTC. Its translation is CASSEGGQGYGYTF. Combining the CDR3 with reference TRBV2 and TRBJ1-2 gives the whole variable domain EPEVTQTPSHQVTQMGQEVILRCVPISNHLYFYWYRQILGQKVEFLVSFYNNEISEKSEIFDDQFSVERPDGSNFTLKIRSTKLEDSAMYFCASSEGGQGYGYTFGSGTRLTVV.

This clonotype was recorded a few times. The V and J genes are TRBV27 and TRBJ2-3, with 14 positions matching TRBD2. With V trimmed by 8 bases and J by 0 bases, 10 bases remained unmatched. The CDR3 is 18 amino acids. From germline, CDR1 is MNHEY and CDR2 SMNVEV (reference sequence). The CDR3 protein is CASSLLGLAGESTDTQYF. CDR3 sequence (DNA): TGTGCCAGCTCGCTCCTGGGACTAGCGGGGGAGAGCACAGATACGCAGTATTTT.

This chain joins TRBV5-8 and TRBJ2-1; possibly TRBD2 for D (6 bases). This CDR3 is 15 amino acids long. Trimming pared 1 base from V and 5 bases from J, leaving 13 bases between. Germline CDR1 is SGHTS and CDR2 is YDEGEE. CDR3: CASSLIWRDDNEQFF. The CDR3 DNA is TGTGCCAGCAGCTTGATATGGCGGGACGACAATGAGCAGTTCTTC.

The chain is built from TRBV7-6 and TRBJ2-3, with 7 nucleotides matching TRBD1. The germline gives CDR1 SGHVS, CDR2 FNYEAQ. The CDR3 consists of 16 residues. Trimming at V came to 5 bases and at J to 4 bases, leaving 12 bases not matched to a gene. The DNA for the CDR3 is TGTGCCAGCAGCCGCTCACAGGGGATTAGGGCAGATACGCAGTATTTT. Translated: CASSRSQGIRADTQYF. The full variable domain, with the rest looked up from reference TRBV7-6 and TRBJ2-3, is GAGVSQSPRYKVTKRGQDVALRCDPISGHVSLYWYRQALGQGPEFLTYFNYEAQQDKSGLPNDRFSAERPEGSISTLTIQRTEQRDSAMYRCASSRSQGIRADTQYFGPGTRLTVL.

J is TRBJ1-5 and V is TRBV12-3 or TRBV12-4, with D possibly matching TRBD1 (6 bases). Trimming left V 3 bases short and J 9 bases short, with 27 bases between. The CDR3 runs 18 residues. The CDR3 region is CASSFFLRLVADRSPQHF. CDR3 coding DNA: TGTGCCAGCAGTTTCTTCCTGCGGTTGGTGGCAGACAGGTCGCCCCAGCATTTT.

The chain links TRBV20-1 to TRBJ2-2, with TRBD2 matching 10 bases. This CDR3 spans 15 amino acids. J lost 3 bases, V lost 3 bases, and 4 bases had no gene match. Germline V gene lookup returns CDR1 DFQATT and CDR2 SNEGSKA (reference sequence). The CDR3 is CSARAGTSDTGELFF. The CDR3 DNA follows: TGCAGTGCTAGGGCCGGGACTAGCGACACCGGGGAGCTGTTTTTT.

CDR3 sequence reads: CASSLEGLARNNEQFF. CDR3 coding DNA: TGCGCCAGCAGCTTGGAAGGACTAGCGAGGAACAATGAGCAGTTCTTC. The rearrangement links TRBV5-1 to TRBJ2-1; 9 nucleotides align to TRBD2. Germline V gene lookup returns CDR1 SGHRS and CDR2 YFSETQ. Germline trimming cut 0 bases from V and 5 bases from J; bases unmatched to any gene: 6. The CDR3 has 16 residues.

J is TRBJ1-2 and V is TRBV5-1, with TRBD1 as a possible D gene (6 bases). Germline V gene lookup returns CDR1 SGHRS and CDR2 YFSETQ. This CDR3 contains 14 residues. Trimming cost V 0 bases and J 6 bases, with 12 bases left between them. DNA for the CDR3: TGCGCCAGCAGCTTGGCAGGCAGGGGAAATGGCTACACCTTC. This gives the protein CASSLAGRGNGYTF. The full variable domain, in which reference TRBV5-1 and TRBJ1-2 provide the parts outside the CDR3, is KAGVTQTPRYLIKTRGQQVTLSCSPISGHRSVSWYQQTPGQGLQFLFEYFSETQRNKGNFPGRFSGRQFSNSRSEMNVSTLELGDSALYLCASSLAGRGNGYTFGSGTRLTVV.

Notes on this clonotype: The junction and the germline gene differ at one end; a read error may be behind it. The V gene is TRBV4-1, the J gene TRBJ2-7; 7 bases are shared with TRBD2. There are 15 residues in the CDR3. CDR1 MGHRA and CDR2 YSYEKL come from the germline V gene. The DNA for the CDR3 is TGCGCCAGCGGCCAAGATTTGTTTGCGGGAGTCGAGCAGTACTTC. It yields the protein CASGQDLFAGVEQYF.

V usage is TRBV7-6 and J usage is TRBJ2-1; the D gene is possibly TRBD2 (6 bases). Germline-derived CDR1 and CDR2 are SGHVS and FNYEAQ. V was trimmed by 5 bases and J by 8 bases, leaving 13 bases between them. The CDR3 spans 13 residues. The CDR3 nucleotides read TGTGCCAGCAGCGACGGCTGGGGGGATGAGCAGTTCTTC. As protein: CASSDGWGDEQFF.

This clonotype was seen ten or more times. The CDR3 sequence: CASSYISYEQYF. The CDR3 nucleotides read TGTGCCAGCAGTTACATCTCCTACGAGCAGTACTTC. This chain links TRBV2 with TRBJ2-7; D not certain. CDR1 is SNHLY, CDR2 FYNNEI, per germline. The CDR3 runs 12 residues. V was trimmed by 5 bases and J by 0 bases, leaving 5 bases between them.

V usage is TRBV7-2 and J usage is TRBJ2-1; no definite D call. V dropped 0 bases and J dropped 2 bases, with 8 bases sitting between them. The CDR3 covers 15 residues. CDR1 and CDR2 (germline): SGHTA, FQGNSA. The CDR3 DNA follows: TGTGCCAGCAGCTTAGCAGGGTTCCCCTACAATGAGCAGTTCTTC. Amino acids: CASSLAGFPYNEQFF.

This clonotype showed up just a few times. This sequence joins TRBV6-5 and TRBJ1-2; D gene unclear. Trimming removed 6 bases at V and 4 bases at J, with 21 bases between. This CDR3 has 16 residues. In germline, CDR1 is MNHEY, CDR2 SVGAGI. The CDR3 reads CASRVGGATQTYGYTF. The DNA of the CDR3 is TGTGCCAGCAGGGTCGGAGGAGCGACCCAAACCTATGGCTACACCTTC.

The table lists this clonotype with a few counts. CDR3 sequence reads: CASSYTANTEAFF. CDR3 DNA sequence: TGTGCCAGCAGCTATACAGCGAACACTGAAGCTTTCTTT. The rearrangement joins TRBV7-9 to TRBJ1-1; D is unresolved. Germline V gene lookup returns CDR1 SEHNR and CDR2 FQNEAQ (reference sequence). V shed 4 bases and J shed 1 base, with 7 bases lying between them. The length of the CDR3 is 13 residues.

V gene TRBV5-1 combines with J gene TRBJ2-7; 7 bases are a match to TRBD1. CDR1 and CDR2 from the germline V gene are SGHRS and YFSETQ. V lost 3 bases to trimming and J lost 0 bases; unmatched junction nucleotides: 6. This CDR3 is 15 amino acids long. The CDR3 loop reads CASSSRQGSSYEQYF. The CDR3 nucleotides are TGCGCCAGCAGCTCTCGACAGGGTTCCTCCTACGAGCAGTACTTC.

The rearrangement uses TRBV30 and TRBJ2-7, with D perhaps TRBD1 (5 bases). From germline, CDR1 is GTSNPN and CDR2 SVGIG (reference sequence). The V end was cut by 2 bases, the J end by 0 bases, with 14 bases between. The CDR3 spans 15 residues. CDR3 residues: CAWSRGMGLSYEQYF. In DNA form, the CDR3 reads TGTGCCTGGAGTAGAGGTATGGGGCTCTCCTACGAGCAGTACTTC.

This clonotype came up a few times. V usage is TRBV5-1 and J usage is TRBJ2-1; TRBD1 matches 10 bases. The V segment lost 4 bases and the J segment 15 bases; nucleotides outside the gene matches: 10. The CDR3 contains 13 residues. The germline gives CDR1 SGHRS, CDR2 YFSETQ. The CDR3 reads CASSMNTGTGVFF. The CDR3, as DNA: TGCGCCAGCAGCATGAATACCGGGACAGGGGTGTTCTTC.

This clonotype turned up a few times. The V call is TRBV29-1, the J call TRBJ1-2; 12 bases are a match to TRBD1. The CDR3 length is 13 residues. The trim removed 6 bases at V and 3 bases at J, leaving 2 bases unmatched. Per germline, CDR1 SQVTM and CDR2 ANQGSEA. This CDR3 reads CSVGTGGDYGYTF. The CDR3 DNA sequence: TGCAGCGTCGGGACAGGGGGCGACTATGGCTACACCTTC.

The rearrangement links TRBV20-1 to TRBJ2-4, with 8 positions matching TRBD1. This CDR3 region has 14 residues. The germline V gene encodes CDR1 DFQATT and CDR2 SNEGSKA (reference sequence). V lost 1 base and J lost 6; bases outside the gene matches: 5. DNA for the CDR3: TGCAGTGCTAGAGGGCCAGGGGGCAGAAACATTCAGTACTTC. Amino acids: CSARGPGGRNIQYF.

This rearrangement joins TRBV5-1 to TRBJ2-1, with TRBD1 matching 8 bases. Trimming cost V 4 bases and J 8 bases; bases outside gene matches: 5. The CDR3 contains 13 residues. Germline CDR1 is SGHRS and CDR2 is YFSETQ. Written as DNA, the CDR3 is TGCGCCAGCAGCACTCAACAGGGGGATGAGCAGTTCTTC. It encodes CASSTQQGDEQFF.

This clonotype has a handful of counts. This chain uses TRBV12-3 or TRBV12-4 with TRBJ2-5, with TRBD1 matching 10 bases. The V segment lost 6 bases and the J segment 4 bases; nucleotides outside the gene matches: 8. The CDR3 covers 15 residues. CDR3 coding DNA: TGTGCCAGCAGAACCGGGACAGGGGCAGGAGAGACCCAGTACTTC. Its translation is CASRTGTGAGETQYF.

The CDR3 spells CASSSGLYTDTQYF. CDR3 nucleotide sequence: TGTGCCAGCAGCTCGGGACTGTACACAGATACGCAGTATTTT. The chain links TRBV7-3 to TRBJ2-3; perhaps TRBD2 as D (6 bases). The V and J ends lost 4 bases and 2 bases respectively, with 10 bases between them. The CDR3 runs to 14 residues. Germline CDR1 SGHTA, CDR2 FQGTGA.

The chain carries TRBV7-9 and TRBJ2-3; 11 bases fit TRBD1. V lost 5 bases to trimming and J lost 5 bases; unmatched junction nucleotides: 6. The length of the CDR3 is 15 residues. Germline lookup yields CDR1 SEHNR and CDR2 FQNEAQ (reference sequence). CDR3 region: CASSPRDRGKDTQYF. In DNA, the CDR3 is TGTGCCAGCAGCCCCCGGGACAGGGGGAAAGATACGCAGTATTTT.

CDR3 nucleotide sequence: TGTGCCAGCAGCGCGACCGACGGAGACCAAGAGACCCAGTACTTC. Amino acid sequence: CASSATDGDQETQYF. The chain recombines TRBV7-7 with TRBJ2-5; D is unresolved. The CDR3 sequence is 15 residues long. V was trimmed by 5 bases and J by 0 bases, leaving 13 bases between them. Germline V gene lookup returns CDR1 SSHAT and CDR2 FNYEAQ (reference sequence).

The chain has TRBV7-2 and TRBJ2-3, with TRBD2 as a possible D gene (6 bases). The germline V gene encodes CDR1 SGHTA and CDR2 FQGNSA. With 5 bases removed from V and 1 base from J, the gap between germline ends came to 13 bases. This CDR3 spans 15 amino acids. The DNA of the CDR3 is TGTGCCAGCAGCGTCGTCGGCGGGGGCACAGATACGCAGTATTTT. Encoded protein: CASSVVGGGTDTQYF.

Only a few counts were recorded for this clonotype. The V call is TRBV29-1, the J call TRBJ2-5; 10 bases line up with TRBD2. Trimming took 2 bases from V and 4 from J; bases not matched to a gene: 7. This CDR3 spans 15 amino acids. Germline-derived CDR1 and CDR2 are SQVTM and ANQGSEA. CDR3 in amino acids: CSVEPLAGVRETQYF. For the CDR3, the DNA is TGCAGCGTTGAACCCCTAGCGGGGGTTCGAGAGACCCAGTACTTC.